This T cell receptor beta chain was identified in a study of shared clonotypes between healthy human individuals. Study results and limitations: Researchers found naive subsets generally carried larger estimated richness than memory subsets.

Terminally differentiated effector memory CD45RA+ cells were excluded by CCR7 positive selection of CD45RO-negative cells. As regards this clone: What it binds is unknown.

Sequencing used immunoSEQ multiplex PCR; TCRdb keeps in-frame clones, though not all of them. This repertoire shows hundreds of thousands of clones, less than 97% found once; its top ten account for 0.085% to 0.11%. The CDR3 consists of 13 residues. CDR1 and CDR2 (germline): MNHEY, SMNVEV (reference sequence). V lost 2 bases and J lost 9, with 11 bases in between. Sequenced input: naive CD8+ T cells sorted from blood. The clonotype originates from a young woman in good health. This sequence joins TRBV27 and TRBJ2-1; no reliable D call. The CDR3 region is CASSLPPSTEQFF. CDR3 nucleotide sequence: TGTGCCAGCAGTTTACCCCCTAGTACTGAGCAGTTCTTC.